This T cell receptor beta chain was sequenced during a study of cytomegalovirus exposure and HLA in healthy donors. Study-wide results and caveats: Earlier findings revealed that most TCR beta V segments proved productive either about 87% or about 30% of the time. In a later analysis, a genetic analysis reported fewer productive-TCR N-insertions in an Asian-associated ancestry cluster than the cohort average.

Those who donated were healthy bone marrow donors. V lost 0 bases and J lost 0, with 8 bases in between. The CDR3 is 16 amino acids. Germline CDR1 reads MNHEY; CDR2 reads SVGAGI. Details on this clone: Its target is unknown.

This PCR relied on a set of 60 Vbeta primers and 13 Jbeta primers. TCRdb keeps only in-frame clones here, not all; method: immunoSEQ multiplex PCR. The sample contains 150,000 or so clones, roughly 82% of which appear only once. The sequencing sample was made of PBMCs. This receptor was taken from a man aged 50 to 60 in good health and CMV-seropositive. The chain has TRBV6-5 and TRBJ2-2, with a possible D match to TRBD1 (5 bases). CDR3 nucleotides: TGTGCCAGCAGTTACTCAGGGGCTGCGAACACCGGGGAGCTGTTTTTT. Encoded protein: CASSYSGAANTGELFF.